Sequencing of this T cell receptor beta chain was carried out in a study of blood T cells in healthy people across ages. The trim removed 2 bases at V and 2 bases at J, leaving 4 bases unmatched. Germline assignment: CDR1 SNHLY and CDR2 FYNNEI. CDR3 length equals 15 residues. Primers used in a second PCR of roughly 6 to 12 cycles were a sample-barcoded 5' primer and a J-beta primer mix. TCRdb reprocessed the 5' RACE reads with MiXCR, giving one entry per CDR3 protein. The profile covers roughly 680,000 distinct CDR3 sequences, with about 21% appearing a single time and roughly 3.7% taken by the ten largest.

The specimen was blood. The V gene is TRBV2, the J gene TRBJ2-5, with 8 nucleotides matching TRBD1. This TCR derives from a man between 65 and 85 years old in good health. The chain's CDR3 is CASSEPNRGQETQYF. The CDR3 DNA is TGTGCCAGCAGTGAACCGAACAGGGGGCAAGAGACCCAGTACTTC.